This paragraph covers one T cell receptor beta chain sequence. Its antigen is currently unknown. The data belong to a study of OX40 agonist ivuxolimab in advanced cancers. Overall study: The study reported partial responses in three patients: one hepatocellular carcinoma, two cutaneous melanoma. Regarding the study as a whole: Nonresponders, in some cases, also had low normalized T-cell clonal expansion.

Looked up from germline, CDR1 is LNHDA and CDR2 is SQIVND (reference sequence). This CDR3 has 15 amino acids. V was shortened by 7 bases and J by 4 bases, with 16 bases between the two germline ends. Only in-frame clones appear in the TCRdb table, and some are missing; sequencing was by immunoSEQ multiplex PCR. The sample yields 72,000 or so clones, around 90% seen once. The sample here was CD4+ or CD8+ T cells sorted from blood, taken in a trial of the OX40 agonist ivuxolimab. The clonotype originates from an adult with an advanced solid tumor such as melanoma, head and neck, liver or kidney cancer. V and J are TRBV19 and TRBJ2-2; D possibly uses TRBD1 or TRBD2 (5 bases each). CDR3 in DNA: TGTGCCAGTATCGATCGGGGCCGTTCCACCGGGGAGCTGTTTTTT. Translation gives CASIDRGRSTGELFF.